This T cell receptor beta chain appears in the sequencing data of a study of T cell responses to AZD1222 COVID-19 vaccine. Notes on the study in general: The reported proportion of spike-specific TCRs targeting unmutated variant regions was nearly half.

Sequencing used immunoSEQ multiplex PCR; TCRdb keeps in-frame clones, though not all of them. The sample has 110,000 or so clones, approximately 88% seen once. On this clone: Its specificity is not known. At one end the junction does not follow the germline gene, possibly because of a read error.

This CDR3 comprises 12 residues. Germline V gives CDR1 KGHSH, CDR2 LQKENI. Material: peripheral blood, obtained 28 days after the second AZD1222 dose. This chain connects TRBV18 to TRBJ1-2; D ambiguous. The receptor was derived from an adult who received the AZD1222 COVID-19 vaccine. CDR3 DNA sequence: TGTGCCAGCTCACCCGAGGGAAAGTCTCCCGATTTC. This encodes CASSPEGKSPDF.